This record concerns one T cell receptor beta chain sequence. Its antigen is not known. The source of the sample is a study of cytomegalovirus exposure and HLA in healthy donors. Study observations and caveats: The dataset shows that most TCR sequences were rare, while some public TCRs occurred in many donors. CMV antigen specificity of three CMV-associated chains was confirmed in vitro.

Some clones are missing from TCRdb's copy, which holds only in-frame ones; the method was immunoSEQ multiplex PCR. The repertoire holds tens of thousands of clones, with around 90% as singletons. What was sequenced was PBMCs. The sequence was obtained from a man between 18 and 35 years old in good health and CMV-seronegative.

Written as DNA, the CDR3 is TGTGCCAGCAGTCCTCAAAGAGGGAGGCCCGAGCAGTACTTC. The encoded protein is CASSPQRGRPEQYF. The V gene is TRBV28, the J gene TRBJ2-7; a weak D match, TRBD2 (6 bases). CDR3 length equals 14 residues. Germline V gene data show CDR1 as MDHEN and CDR2 as SYDVKM. Trimming stripped 5 bases from V and 6 bases from J, with 17 bases between.